The next 32 T cell receptor beta chains were all read from a single sample in a study of blood T cells in healthy people across ages. The use of a sample-barcoded 5' primer and a J-beta primer mix characterized a second PCR of roughly 6 to 11 cycles. TCRdb called the 5' RACE reads again in MiXCR, with one record for every CDR3 protein. The sample contains 1.5 million to 2 million distinct CDR3 sequences, roughly 30% of which appear only once. Sample: blood. These receptors originate from a woman aged 25 to 39 in good health.

The CDR3 is CASSPTTGGQKRGYTF. The CDR3 DNA follows: TGTGCCAGCAGTCCCACAACCGGTGGGCAAAAAAGGGGCTACACCTTC. The genes are TRBV12-3 or TRBV12-4 and TRBJ1-2; D is unclear. Trimming stripped 5 bases from V and 8 bases from J, with 24 bases between. The CDR3 length is 16 residues.

This chain joins TRBV7-9 and TRBJ1-2; maybe TRBD1 (5 bases). This CDR3 has 16 residues. V lost 5 bases and J 4 bases, leaving 20 bases between the germline ends. The germline V gene has CDR1 SEHNR and CDR2 FQNEAQ (reference sequence). The DNA for the CDR3 is TGTGCCAGCAGCAGGGTGCTACAGGCTCGAGGCTATGGCTACACCTTC. Its translation: CASSRVLQARGYGYTF.

This clonotype has a handful of counts. This chain connects TRBV20-1 to TRBJ2-3, with TRBD1 matching 7 bases. V dropped 4 bases and J dropped 4; count of bases not matched to a gene: 5. CDR3 length: 13 amino acids. Germline V CDR1 and CDR2: DFQATT, SNEGSKA (reference sequence). The DNA for the CDR3 is TGCAGTGCTACTCGGGACAGCCCAGATACGCAGTATTTT. Amino acid sequence: CSATRDSPDTQYF.

This clonotype was picked up a small number of times. This sequence joins TRBV6-5 and TRBJ2-7; 7 bases map to TRBD2. The germline V gene encodes CDR1 MNHEY and CDR2 SVGAGI. The CDR3 spans 14 residues. With V trimmed by 5 bases and J by 6 bases, 10 bases remained unmatched. DNA for the CDR3: TGTGCCAGCAGTGGTACGGGGGGTGGCTCCGAGCAGTACTTC. This sequence encodes CASSGTGGGSEQYF.

At least ten counts were recorded for this clonotype. CDR3 DNA: TGCAGCGTTGAAATGGCCGGGACTAGCACAGATACGCAGTATTTT. It codes for CSVEMAGTSTDTQYF. The rearrangement uses TRBV29-1 and TRBJ2-3, with D perhaps TRBD2 (6 bases). The V and J ends lost 2 bases and 0 bases respectively, with 12 bases between them. The CDR3 runs to 15 residues. Germline CDR1 and CDR2: SQVTM and ANQGSEA.

This clonotype was counted ten times or more. This sequence joins TRBV7-2 and TRBJ1-2; D remains unclear. CDR1 is SGHTA and CDR2 is FQGNSA in the germline V gene. Trimming cost V 5 bases and J 4 bases, with 14 bases left between them. This CDR3 spans 14 amino acids. The CDR3 DNA sequence: TGTGCCAGCAGCAAACTTGGGATCCTCTATGGCTACACCTTC. Encoded protein: CASSKLGILYGYTF.

The chain combines TRBV9 with TRBJ2-7, with D perhaps TRBD2 (5 bases). Trimming took 3 bases from V and 7 from J, leaving 14 bases between them. In germline, CDR1 is SGDLS, CDR2 YYNGEE. This CDR3 region has 13 residues. The CDR3 coding sequence is TGTGCCAGCAGCGCCGACGCACGGGGAGAGCAGTACTTC. It specifies CASSADARGEQYF. The entire variable domain, with the rest obtained from reference TRBV9 and TRBJ2-7, is as follows: DSGVTQTPKHLITATGQRVTLRCSPRSGDLSVYWYQQSLDQGLQFLIQYYNGEERAKGNILERFSAQQFPDLHSELNLSSLELGDSALYFCASSADARGEQYFGPGTRLTVT.

The V and J genes are TRBV2 and TRBJ1-4; 7 positions agree with TRBD1. CDR1 is SNHLY, CDR2 FYNNEI, per germline. The CDR3 runs 14 residues. V was clipped by 7 bases and J by 7 bases; unmatched bases: 9. CDR3 in amino acids: CASKEDRFSEKLFF. The CDR3, as DNA: TGTGCCAGCAAAGAGGACAGGTTCAGTGAAAAACTGTTTTTT.

The chain uses TRBV28 and TRBJ1-2, with TRBD1 matching 9 bases. With V trimmed by 6 bases and J by 2 bases, 7 bases remained unmatched. The germline CDR1 and CDR2 sequences are MDHEN and SYDVKM. The length of the CDR3 is 15 residues. The CDR3 loop reads CASRIQGAPNYGYTF. The CDR3 DNA sequence: TGTGCCAGCAGGATACAGGGGGCCCCCAACTATGGCTACACCTTC.

The rearrangement links TRBV6-6 to TRBJ2-7; TRBD1 matches 7 bases. The CDR3 sequence is 15 residues long. From germline, CDR1 is MNHNY and CDR2 SVGAGI (reference sequence). V gave up 6 bases and J gave up 2 bases; unmatched junction bases: 10. DNA of the CDR3: TGTGCCAGCAGACCCTCAGGGGGTAGCACCTACGAGCAGTACTTC. This sequence encodes CASRPSGGSTYEQYF.

This clonotype appeared a few times. The chain links TRBV14 to TRBJ2-4; the match to TRBD1 covers 8 bases. The length of the CDR3 is 14 residues. The V gene's germline CDR1 is SGHDN and CDR2 FVKESK. Losses at the gene ends were 1 base for V and 5 bases for J; bases not matched to a gene: 1. The CDR3 spells CASSQAGGQNIQYF. The DNA of the CDR3 is TGTGCCAGCAGCCAAGCAGGGGGCCAAAACATTCAGTACTTC.

V gene TRBV20-1 combines with J gene TRBJ2-3; no definite D call. With 0 bases removed from V and 6 bases from J, the gap between germline ends came to 7 bases. CDR3 length equals 12 residues. Germline V gives CDR1 DFQATT, CDR2 SNEGSKA (reference sequence). This CDR3 is CSARDTRDTQYF. CDR3 in DNA: TGCAGTGCTAGAGATACAAGGGATACGCAGTATTTT.

The chain recombines TRBV7-2 with TRBJ1-1; maybe TRBD1 (5 bases). CDR3 length equals 13 residues. With 5 bases removed from V and 10 bases from J, the gap between germline ends came to 17 bases. Germline V gene data show CDR1 as SGHTA and CDR2 as FQGNSA. Here the CDR3 DNA reads TGTGCCAGCAGCGACCGGGACCCACTCGGAGCTTTCTTT. Its protein product is CASSDRDPLGAFF.

Remarks on this clonotype: A read error may be the cause here, since a much bigger clone is one base away. This chain links TRBV5-1 with TRBJ2-3; 8 bases agree with TRBD2. Germline loops: CDR1 SGHRS, CDR2 YFSETQ. The CDR3 spans 15 residues. DNA of the CDR3: TGCGCCAGCAGCTCGATTAGCGGGATGACAGATACGCAGGATTTT. This translates into CASSSISGMTDTQDF.

The genes are TRBV20-1 and TRBJ2-1, with a tentative D call TRBD2 (5 bases). This CDR3 contains 11 residues. V lost 8 bases and J 9 bases, leaving 14 bases between the germline ends. From germline, CDR1 is DFQATT and CDR2 SNEGSKA (reference sequence). The CDR3 DNA follows: TGCAGTTCCTCAAAGGAGGTTGAGCAGTTCTTC. Its protein product is CSSSKEVEQFF.

This clonotype has a count of ten or more. The chain couples TRBV4-1 to TRBJ2-7; 7 nucleotides agree with TRBD2. V shed 3 bases and J 2 bases; nucleotides not matched to a gene: 10. CDR3 size: 16 residues. CDR1 is MGHRA, CDR2 YSYEKL, per germline. In DNA form, the CDR3 reads TGCGCCAGCAGCCAGTTCGGGGAGGGAGGAACCTACGAGCAGTACTTC. Protein sequence: CASSQFGEGGTYEQYF.

There are a few counts of this clonotype. The V gene is TRBV5-1, the J gene TRBJ1-6, with 9 nucleotides matching TRBD1. Per the germline V gene, CDR1 is SGHRS and CDR2 is YFSETQ. The CDR3 contains 16 residues. V was clipped by 4 bases and J by 4 bases; unmatched bases: 6. The CDR3 reads CASSTSGTGYNSPLHF. The CDR3 DNA reads as TGCGCCAGCAGCACCTCCGGGACAGGGTATAATTCACCCCTCCACTTT. The full variable domain, completed using reference TRBV5-1 and TRBJ1-6, is KAGVTQTPRYLIKTRGQQVTLSCSPISGHRSVSWYQQTPGQGLQFLFEYFSETQRNKGNFPGRFSGRQFSNSRSEMNVSTLELGDSALYLCASSTSGTGYNSPLHFGNGTRLTVT.

The chain employs TRBV9 and TRBJ2-7; D remains unclear. The V and J ends lost 0 bases and 3 bases respectively, with 10 bases between them. This CDR3 is built from 14 residues. The germline CDR1 and CDR2 sequences are SGDLS and YYNGEE. CDR3 amino acids: CASSVGGSYYEQYF. CDR3 nucleotides: TGTGCCAGCAGCGTAGGTGGGTCCTACTACGAGCAGTACTTC.

J is TRBJ2-2 and V is TRBV27; D is perhaps TRBD1 (6 bases). The CDR3 has 16 amino acids. Germline CDR1 MNHEY, CDR2 SMNVEV (reference sequence). V lost 6 bases and J lost 1, with 15 bases in between. This CDR3 is CASRRTGTQNTGELFF. The CDR3 nucleotides are TGTGCCAGCAGACGCACCGGGACACAGAACACCGGGGAGCTGTTTTTT.

This clonotype was observed a few times. The gene calls are TRBV27 and TRBJ2-1; D perhaps matches TRBD2 (5 bases). The CDR3 is 15 amino acids. Germline CDR1 and CDR2: MNHEY and SMNVEV (reference sequence). V lost 5 bases, J lost 6 bases, and 17 bases lay in between. The chain's CDR3 is CASSPFQRRPNEQFF. The DNA of the CDR3 is TGTGCCAGCAGTCCCTTCCAGCGGAGGCCCAATGAGCAGTTCTTC.

The rearrangement uses TRBV20-1 and TRBJ2-7; 8 nucleotides match TRBD1. This CDR3 has 14 residues. J lost 5 bases, V lost 3 bases, and 9 bases had no gene match. From germline, CDR1 is DFQATT and CDR2 SNEGSKA (reference sequence). DNA for the CDR3: TGCAGTGCTAGTGGGTGGACAGGGCTCAACGAGCAGTACTTC. This codes for CSASGWTGLNEQYF.

This clonotype has only a few counts. The gene calls are TRBV20-1 and TRBJ2-5, with 10 bases identical to TRBD2. The length of the CDR3 is 16 residues. V gave up 0 bases and J gave up 4 bases; unmatched junction bases: 8. CDR1 is DFQATT and CDR2 is SNEGSKA in the germline V gene (reference sequence). The CDR3 protein is CSARDGEREGGETQYF. CDR3 bases: TGCAGTGCTAGAGATGGGGAGCGGGAGGGGGGAGAGACCCAGTACTTC.

The chain carries TRBV28 and TRBJ2-3, with 10 bases aligning to TRBD1. After removal of 4 bases from V and 4 bases from J, the junction contained 5 bases not matched to a gene. Per the germline V gene, CDR1 is MDHEN and CDR2 is SYDVKM. The length of the CDR3 is 15 residues. The CDR3 loop is CASSWGQGSSDTQYF. DNA for the CDR3: TGTGCCAGCAGTTGGGGACAGGGGTCCTCAGATACGCAGTATTTT.

The chain employs TRBV6-1 and TRBJ2-3, with 13 bases fitting TRBD2. The CDR3 covers 17 residues. The junction had 10 bases not matched to a gene; V was cut back by 5 bases and J by 5 bases. From germline, CDR1 is MNHNS and CDR2 SASEGT. The CDR3 sequence: CASSHPRTSGSGDTQYF. DNA for the CDR3: TGTGCCAGCAGTCATCCCAGGACTAGCGGGAGTGGAGATACGCAGTATTTT.

The rearrangement joins TRBV20-1 to TRBJ2-7; tentative D call: TRBD2 (5 bases). Trimming took 3 bases from V and 6 from J, leaving 15 bases between them. The V gene's germline CDR1 is DFQATT and CDR2 SNEGSKA (reference sequence). The length of the CDR3 is 13 residues. CDR3 loop: CSASGMPSAEQYF. As DNA, the CDR3 is TGCAGTGCTAGCGGGATGCCGTCGGCCGAGCAGTACTTC.

The CDR3 reads CASSWRGGSSPLHF. The CDR3 nucleotides read TGTGCCAGCAGTTGGCGGGGCGGGAGCTCACCCCTCCACTTT. The chain joins TRBV27 to TRBJ1-6; perhaps TRBD1 as D (5 bases). The CDR3 totals 14 residues. Germline CDR1 reads MNHEY; CDR2 reads SMNVEV (reference sequence). V was cut by 4 bases and J by 10 bases, with 14 bases left in between.

The sample holds one count of this clonotype. One end of the junction varies from germline; a read error may be responsible. The chain has TRBV10-3 and TRBJ2-1; 7 nucleotides line up with TRBD2. CDR3 length: 17 residues. CDR1 and CDR2 (germline): ENHRY, SYGVKD. CDR3 amino acids: CTISERIPSGDYNEQFF. The CDR3 DNA reads TGTACCATCAGTGAGCGAATACCTAGCGGAGATTACAATGAGCAGTTCTTC.

Remarks on this clonotype: This may stem from a read error, because a much larger clone lies one nucleotide away. The J gene is TRBJ2-3, the V gene TRBV5-1; TRBD1 or TRBD2 may be the D gene (5 bases each). V was pared by 3 bases and J by 8 bases, with 19 bases between. The length of the CDR3 is 15 residues. Germline V gene data show CDR1 as SGHRS and CDR2 as YFSETQ. CDR3 bases: TGCGCCAGCAGCTCCTCGTGGGGGTGGGAAGGTACGCAGTATTTT. Encoded protein: CASSSSWGWEGTQYF.

This clonotype was counted only a few times. The V and J genes are TRBV25-1 and TRBJ2-1; maybe TRBD2 (5 bases). The V gene's germline CDR1 is MGHDK and CDR2 SYGVNS. The CDR3 loop spans 15 amino acids. Deletions cut 5 bases from V and 5 bases from J, with 16 bases between. The CDR3 DNA reads TGTGCCAGCAGTTGGGGAGTAGACTGGGACAATGAGCAGTTCTTC. As protein: CASSWGVDWDNEQFF.

The genes are TRBV6-2 or TRBV6-3 and TRBJ2-5; 9 nucleotides align to TRBD1. Judging by the DNA end, TRBJ2-7 fits better; the J call may be wrong. This CDR3 comprises 17 residues. The V gene's germline CDR1 is MNHEY and CDR2 SVGEGT. Here the CDR3 DNA reads TGTGCCAGCAGTTACGGGACAGGGACCGCGTTTCCCTACGAGCAGTACTTC. Amino acid sequence: CASSYGTGTAFPYEQYF.

This clonotype was detected a few times. The chain uses TRBV7-6 and TRBJ1-3, with D hard to call. The CDR3 length is 15 residues. The ends were cut back, 5 bases at V and 0 bases at J, with 11 bases in the middle. CDR1 and CDR2 from the germline V gene are SGHVS and FNYEAQ. This CDR3 is CASSRDRTSGNTIYF. Here the CDR3 DNA reads TGTGCCAGCAGCAGGGATCGGACCTCTGGAAACACCATATATTTT.

This clonotype has more than one count but fewer than ten. V is TRBV7-8 and J is TRBJ2-7, with 9 bases identical to TRBD2. J gave up 5 bases and V 3 bases, and 29 bases lay outside the gene matches. The CDR3 consists of 22 residues. Germline V gene lookup returns CDR1 SGHVS and CDR2 FQNEAQ. CDR3 coding DNA: TGTGCCAGCAGCTTCGGGTTGGTGGGGGTTGCTGAAAACCTAGCGGGATTCAACGAGCAGTACTTC. It encodes CASSFGLVGVAENLAGFNEQYF.